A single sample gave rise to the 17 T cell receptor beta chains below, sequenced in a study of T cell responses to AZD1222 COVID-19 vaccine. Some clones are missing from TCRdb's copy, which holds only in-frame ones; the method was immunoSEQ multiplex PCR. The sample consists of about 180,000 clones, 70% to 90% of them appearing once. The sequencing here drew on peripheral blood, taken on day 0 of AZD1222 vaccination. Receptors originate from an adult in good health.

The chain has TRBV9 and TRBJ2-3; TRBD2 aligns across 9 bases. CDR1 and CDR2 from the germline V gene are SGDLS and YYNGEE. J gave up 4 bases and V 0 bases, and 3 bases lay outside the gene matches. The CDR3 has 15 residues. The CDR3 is CASSVDSGGPDTQYF. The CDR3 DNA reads TGTGCCAGCAGCGTAGATAGCGGGGGTCCAGATACGCAGTATTTT.

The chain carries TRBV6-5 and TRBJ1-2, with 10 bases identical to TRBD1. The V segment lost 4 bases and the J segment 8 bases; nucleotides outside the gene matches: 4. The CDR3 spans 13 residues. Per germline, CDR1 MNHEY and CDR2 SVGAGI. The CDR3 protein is CASSLTGGDGYTF. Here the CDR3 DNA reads TGTGCCAGCAGTTTGACAGGGGGCGACGGCTACACCTTC.

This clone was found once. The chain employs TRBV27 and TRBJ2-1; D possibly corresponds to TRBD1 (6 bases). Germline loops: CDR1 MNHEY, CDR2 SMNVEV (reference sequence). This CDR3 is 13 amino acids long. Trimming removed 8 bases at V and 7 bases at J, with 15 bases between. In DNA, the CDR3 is TGTGCCAGCCAGGGGACGCCTACGAATGAGCAGTTCTTC. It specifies CASQGTPTNEQFF.

Here the CDR3 reads CASSQGALGGLTDTQYF. DNA for the CDR3: TGTGCCAGCAGCCAAGGGGCCTTAGGGGGGCTTACAGATACGCAGTATTTT. The chain links TRBV3-1 (or the pseudogene TRBV3-2) to TRBJ2-3; D is tentatively TRBD1 or TRBD2 (6 bases each). CDR3 length equals 17 residues. The germline CDR1 and CDR2 sequences are LGHDT and YNNKEL (reference sequence). V dropped 1 base and J dropped 3 bases, with 17 bases sitting between them.

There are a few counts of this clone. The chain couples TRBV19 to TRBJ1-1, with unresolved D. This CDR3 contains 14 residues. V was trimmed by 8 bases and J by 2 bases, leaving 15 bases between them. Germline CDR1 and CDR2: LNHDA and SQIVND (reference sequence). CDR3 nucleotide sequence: TGTGCCAGTTGGTCGGCAGACTCAAACACTGAAGCTTTCTTT. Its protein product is CASWSADSNTEAFF. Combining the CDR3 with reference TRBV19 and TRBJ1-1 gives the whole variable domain DGGITQSPKYLFRKEGQNVTLSCEQNLNHDAMYWYRQDPGQGLRLIYYSQIVNDFQKGDIAEGYSVSREKKESFPLTVTSAQKNPTAFYLCASWSADSNTEAFFGQGTRLTVV.

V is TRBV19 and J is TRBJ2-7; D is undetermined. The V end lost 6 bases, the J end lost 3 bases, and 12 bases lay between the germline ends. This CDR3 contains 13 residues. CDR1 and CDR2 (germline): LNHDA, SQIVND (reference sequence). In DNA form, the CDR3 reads TGTGCCAGTAGCTCTAAGGACGGCTACGAGCAGTACTTC. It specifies CASSSKDGYEQYF.

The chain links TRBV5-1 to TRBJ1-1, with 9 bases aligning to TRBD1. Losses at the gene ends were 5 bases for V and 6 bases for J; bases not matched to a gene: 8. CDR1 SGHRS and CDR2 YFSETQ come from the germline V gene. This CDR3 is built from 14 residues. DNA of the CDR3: TGCGCCAGCAGGCACGGACAGGGGCCGGCTGAAGCTTTCTTT. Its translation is CASRHGQGPAEAFF.

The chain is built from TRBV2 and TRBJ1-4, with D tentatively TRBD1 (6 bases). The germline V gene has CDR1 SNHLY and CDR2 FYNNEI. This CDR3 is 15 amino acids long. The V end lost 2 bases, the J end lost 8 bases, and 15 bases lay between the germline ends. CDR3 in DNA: TGTGCCAGCAGTGAACTGGGGGGGGACAAAGAAAAACTGTTTTTT. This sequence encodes CASSELGGDKEKLFF.

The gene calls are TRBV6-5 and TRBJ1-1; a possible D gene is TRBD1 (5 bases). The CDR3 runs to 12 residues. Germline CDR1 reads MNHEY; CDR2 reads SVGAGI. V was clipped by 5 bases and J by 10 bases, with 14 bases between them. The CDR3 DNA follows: TGTGCCAGCAGTCAGACCCGGGGGGGAGCTTTCTTT. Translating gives CASSQTRGGAFF.

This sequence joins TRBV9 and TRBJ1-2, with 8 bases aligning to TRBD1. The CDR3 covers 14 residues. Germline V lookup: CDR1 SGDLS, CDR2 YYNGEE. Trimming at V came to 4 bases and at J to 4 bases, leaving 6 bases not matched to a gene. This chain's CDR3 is CASSYRDRSYGYTF. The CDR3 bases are TGTGCCAGCAGCTACCGGGACAGGTCCTATGGCTACACCTTC.

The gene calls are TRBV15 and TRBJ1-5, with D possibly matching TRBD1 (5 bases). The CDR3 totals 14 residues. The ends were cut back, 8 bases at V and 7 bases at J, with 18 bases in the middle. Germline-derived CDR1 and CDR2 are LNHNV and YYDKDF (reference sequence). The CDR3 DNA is TGTGCCACCGCTTACGGAGGGGCTTGGCAGCCCCAGCATTTT. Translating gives CATAYGGAWQPQHF.

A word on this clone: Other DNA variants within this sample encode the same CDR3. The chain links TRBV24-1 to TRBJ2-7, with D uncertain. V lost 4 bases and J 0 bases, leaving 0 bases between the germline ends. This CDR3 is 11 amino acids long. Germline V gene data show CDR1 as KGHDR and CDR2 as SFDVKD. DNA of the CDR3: TGTGCCACCAGTGACTCCTACGAGCAGTACTTC. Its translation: CATSDSYEQYF.

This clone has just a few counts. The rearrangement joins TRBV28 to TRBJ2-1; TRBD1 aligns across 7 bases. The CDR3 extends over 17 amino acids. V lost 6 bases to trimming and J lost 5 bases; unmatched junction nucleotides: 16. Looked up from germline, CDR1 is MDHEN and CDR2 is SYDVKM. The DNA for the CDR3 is TGTGCCAGCAGCCATGCCTGGGGACAGTCGGCGAACAATGAGCAGTTCTTC. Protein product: CASSHAWGQSANNEQFF.

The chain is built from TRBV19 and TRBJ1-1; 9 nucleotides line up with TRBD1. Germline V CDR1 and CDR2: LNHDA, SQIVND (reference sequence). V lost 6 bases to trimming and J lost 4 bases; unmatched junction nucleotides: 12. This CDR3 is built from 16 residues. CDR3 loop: CASSLRQGEKGTEAFF. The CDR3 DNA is TGTGCCAGTAGCTTAAGACAGGGGGAAAAGGGCACTGAAGCTTTCTTT.

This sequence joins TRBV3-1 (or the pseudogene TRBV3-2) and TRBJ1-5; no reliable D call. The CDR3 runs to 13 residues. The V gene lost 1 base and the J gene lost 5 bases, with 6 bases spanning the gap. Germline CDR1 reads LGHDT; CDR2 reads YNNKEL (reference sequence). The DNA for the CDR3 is TGTGCCAGCAGCCAAGCCTGGGATCAGCCCCAGCATTTT. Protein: CASSQAWDQPQHF.

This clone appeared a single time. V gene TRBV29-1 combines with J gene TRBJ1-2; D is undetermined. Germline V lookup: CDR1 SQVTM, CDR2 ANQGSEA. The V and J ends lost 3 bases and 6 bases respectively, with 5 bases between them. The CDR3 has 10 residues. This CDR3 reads CSVDQNGYTF. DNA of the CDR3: TGCAGCGTTGATCAGAATGGCTACACCTTC. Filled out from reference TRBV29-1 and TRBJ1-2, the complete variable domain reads SAVISQKPSRDICQRGTSLTIQCQVDSQVTMMFWYRQQPGQSLTLIATANQGSEATYESGFVIDKFPISRPNLTFSTLTVSNMSPEDSSIYLCSVDQNGYTFGSGTRLTVV.

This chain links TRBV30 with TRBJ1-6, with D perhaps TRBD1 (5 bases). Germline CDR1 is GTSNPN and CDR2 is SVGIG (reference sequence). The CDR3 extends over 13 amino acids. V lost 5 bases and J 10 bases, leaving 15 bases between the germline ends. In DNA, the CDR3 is TGTGCCTGGGCCCCAGGGACGCTATCACCCCTCCACTTT. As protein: CAWAPGTLSPLHF.